A selection of T cell receptor beta chains follows, all from one sample in a study of blood T cell repertoires in COVID-19. Libraries were prepared by immunoSEQ multiplex PCR; TCRdb keeps only in-frame clonotypes and omits some of them. Here the sample spans under 500,000 clones, about 89% being singletons. The sequencing input was peripheral blood. These receptors came from a woman aged 25 to 39 with acute or convalescent COVID-19. CDR3s include the opening cysteine and the closing phenylalanine or tryptophan. D genes are given only for firm matches. The size of a clone is reported for some rows only, either as once, few or many, or as a class for expanded clones.

NA	NA	TRBJ2-7	TRBV7-9	TGTGCCAGCAGCCTAGGCTTGGCCGTCCACTACGAGCAGTACTTC	CASSLGLAVHYEQYF
NA	NA	TRBJ2-2	TRBV7-2	TGTGCCAGCAGCTTAGACTCCGGGTCCGGGGAGCTGTTTTTT	CASSLDSGSGELFF
NA	NA	TRBJ2-7	TRBV28	TGTGCCAGCAGACATTTACACGAGCAGTACTTC	CASRHLHEQYF
TRBD2	NA	TRBJ2-7	TRBV12-3/TRBV12-4	TGTGCCAGCAGTTTAGGCGGGGGGGGCGAGCAGTACTTC	CASSLGGGGEQYF
TRBD1	NA	TRBJ2-7	TRBV27	TGTGCCAGCAGTCCACTCGTTGGGACAGGGGCCTACGAGCAGTACTTC	CASSPLVGTGAYEQYF
TRBD1	NA	TRBJ2-3	TRBV6-5	TGTGCCAGCAGTTCGGGACAGCCCTACGATACGCAGTATTTT	CASSSGQPYDTQYF
NA	NA	TRBJ1-2	TRBV5-1	TGCGCCAGCACTACAGGCGACTATGGCTACACCTTC	CASTTGDYGYTF
NA	once	TRBJ2-1	TRBV24-1	TGTGCCACCAGTGATCCTGCCGAGGAGCAGTTCTTC	CATSDPAEEQFF
NA	NA	TRBJ1-2	TRBV30	TGTGCCTGGAGTTGGAATTCGCCGGGGAGGGCCTATGGCTACACCTTC	CAWSWNSPGRAYGYTF
NA	NA	TRBJ2-5	TRBV30	TGTGCCTGGAGTGGAAGTGAGGGATCCCTAGAGACCCAGTACTTC	CAWSGSEGSLETQYF
NA	NA	TRBJ1-1	TRBV5-1	TGCGCCAGCAGCTCACAGTGGGAAGCTTTCTTT	CASSSQWEAFF
NA	NA	TRBJ2-3	TRBV10-3	TGTGCCATCAGCGGTTCCTTAGCCATCGGGACAGATACGCAGTATTTT	CAISGSLAIGTDTQYF